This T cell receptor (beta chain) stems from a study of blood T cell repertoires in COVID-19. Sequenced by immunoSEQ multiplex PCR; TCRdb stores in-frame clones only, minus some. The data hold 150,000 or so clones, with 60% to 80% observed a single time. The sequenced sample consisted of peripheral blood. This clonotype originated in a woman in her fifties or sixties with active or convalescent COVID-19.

Here the CDR3 reads CASRQGGNTEAFF. The CDR3 DNA reads as TGCGCCAGCAGGCAAGGGGGAAACACTGAAGCTTTCTTT. The chain combines TRBV5-1 with TRBJ1-1; D is perhaps TRBD1 (6 bases). The CDR3 spans 13 residues. Germline V gene data show CDR1 as SGHRS and CDR2 as YFSETQ. The germline V and J ends were trimmed by 5 bases and 2 bases, with 10 bases remaining between them.